These T cell receptor beta chains were read from a single sample in a study of blood T cell repertoires in COVID-19. The table came from immunoSEQ multiplex PCR; TCRdb's copy has only in-frame clones and leaves some out. The sample lists a few hundred thousand clones, approximately 88% occurring once. Sequenced sample: peripheral blood. All receptors derive from a woman in her 30s with COVID-19, enrolled during active disease. CDR3s include the opening cysteine and the closing phenylalanine or tryptophan.

v_call cdr3_length cdr3_aa
TRBV7-2 15 CASSLESGFRSPLHF
TRBV6-2/TRBV6-3 19 CASSYSKSSLDGGSYEQYF
TRBV19 13 CASTGQLNYGYTF
TRBV10-3 13 CAIRTNSGNTIYF
TRBV2 14 CASPNRGLENGYTF
TRBV5-1 16 CASSLPGQGVTDTQYF
TRBV19 15 CASSASGTVNSPLHF
TRBV3-1/TRBV3-2 13 CASSSRGPNEQFF
TRBV5-1 14 CASSLGGLGNEQFF
TRBV12-3/TRBV12-4 12 CASRRDRGGYTF
TRBV5-1 14 CASSFGGDYNEQFF
TRBV11-3 15 CASSPYSGENNEQFF
TRBV11-2 15 CASSLDSRGSQPQHF
TRBV2 20 CASSEDIIRTGGTGANVLTF
TRBV9 14 CASSVGAGGYEQYF
TRBV5-1 15 CASSLAGGNIEEQYF
TRBV2 13 CASSGGGNQPQHF
TRBV4-3 17 CASSQVLGASSYNEQFF
TRBV6-5 13 CASITTALYGYTF
TRBV5-1 13 CASSFGGNTEAFF
TRBV19 16 CASSIVGTRGSGELFF
TRBV6-5 15 CASSPTGIGSYEQYF
TRBV5-8 14 CASSWVTGTDTQYF
TRBV6-5 14 CASTSLVRNTEAFF
TRBV19 14 CASSILAGKNEQFF
TRBV27 15 CASRLAGGPLYEQFF
TRBV7-2 19 CASSLNWAGAPSSTDTQYF
TRBV7-6 17 CASSLTIGDYSNQPQHF
TRBV30 14 CAWSLDRGRSGYTF
TRBV20-1 11 CSASAELQAFF
TRBV19 16 CASSVIAGANTGELFF
TRBV3-1/TRBV3-2 12 CASTRNTGELFF
TRBV18 15 CASSPPERQIYGYTF
TRBV25-1 17 CASSEYKGTGFGNTIYF
TRBV4-1 13 CASSRGGSTEAFF
TRBV6-5 13 CASRREVTDTQYF